The TCR beta chain under discussion was sequenced for a study of blood T cell repertoires in COVID-19. CDR1 SGHTA and CDR2 FQGTGA come from the germline V gene. The CDR3 is 15 amino acids. With V trimmed by 5 bases and J by 9 bases, 11 bases remained unmatched. Under the authors' procedure: The assay estimated nucleated cells by amplifying reference gene primers. Assay used: immunoSEQ multiplex PCR; TCRdb lists only in-frame clones, some missing. The V and J calls and clone size are taken from that table; D and trimming were inferred from the DNA. The sample has some 220,000 clones; 70% to 90% are singletons.

Sequencing was carried out using peripheral blood. V usage is TRBV7-3 and J usage is TRBJ2-1; TRBD1 matches 9 bases. The receptor comes from a man aged 50-60 years with COVID-19, enrolled during active disease. The DNA of the CDR3 is TGTGCCAGCAGCCTACAGGGGGCCTTAGGGGGTGAGCAGTTCTTC. It encodes CASSLQGALGGEQFF.